The rows below give T cell receptor beta chains drawn from one sample of a study of shared clonotypes between healthy human individuals. Repertoires were generated with immunoSEQ multiplex PCR, while TCRdb's copy carries only in-frame clones and drops some. The top ten hold around a tenth of the sample, which has roughly 330,000 clones, under 80% seen once. Source material: memory CD4+ T cells sorted from blood. The receptors shown here come from a man aged 30-40 years in good health. Both conserved end residues are trimmed from each CDR3. The D gene is left open where the match is weak. Where a row states a size, it is once, few, many or the class of an expanded clone; other rows omit it.

abundance: once
v_gene: TRBV11-2
d_gene: .
CDR3aa: ASSSAYEQY

abundance: .
v_gene: TRBV5-5
d_gene: .
CDR3aa: ASSFSGTNSYEQY

abundance: .
v_gene: TRBV7-2
d_gene: .
CDR3aa: ASSLNRGGGETQY

abundance: few
v_gene: TRBV7-9
d_gene: .
CDR3aa: ASSLVKQGEKLF

abundance: .
v_gene: TRBV2
d_gene: .
CDR3aa: ASTRSGGSYNEQF

abundance: few
v_gene: TRBV5-4
d_gene: .
CDR3aa: ASSLAPRPEGLGNEQF

abundance: .
v_gene: TRBV6-5
d_gene: TRBD1
CDR3aa: ASSYVYRGSDGYT

abundance: .
v_gene: TRBV6-5
d_gene: TRBD2
CDR3aa: ASRPTSVTGELF

abundance: few
v_gene: TRBV5-1
d_gene: TRBD1
CDR3aa: ASSPPGQTTEAF

abundance: .
v_gene: TRBV27
d_gene: TRBD2
CDR3aa: ASSPRLAGGPGYEQY

abundance: few
v_gene: TRBV27
d_gene: TRBD1
CDR3aa: AEGRGSAVGYT

abundance: .
v_gene: TRBV16
d_gene: TRBD1
CDR3aa: ASSQLGQGYTEAF

abundance: .
v_gene: TRBV27
d_gene: TRBD1
CDR3aa: ASSPLRTGGQKSRGYT

abundance: .
v_gene: TRBV2
d_gene: TRBD1
CDR3aa: ASWDREKNIQY

abundance: .
v_gene: TRBV11-2
d_gene: TRBD1
CDR3aa: ASSVVQGAYEQY

abundance: .
v_gene: TRBV5-1
d_gene: TRBD1
CDR3aa: ASSFGDRENEKLF

abundance: few
v_gene: TRBV7-2
d_gene: .
CDR3aa: ASSLGSSPLH

abundance: .
v_gene: TRBV18
d_gene: .
CDR3aa: ASSPINAGISGELF

abundance: once
v_gene: TRBV6-5
d_gene: TRBD2
CDR3aa: ASRGGWIEGEQY

abundance: once
v_gene: TRBV29-1
d_gene: .
CDR3aa: STLPTSGSYNEQF

abundance: .
v_gene: TRBV19
d_gene: TRBD1
CDR3aa: ASSYGQGAPTNEKLF

abundance: few
v_gene: TRBV5-1
d_gene: .
CDR3aa: ASSHGGTGELF

abundance: once
v_gene: TRBV5-4
d_gene: .
CDR3aa: ASSATTVNEQF

abundance: few
v_gene: TRBV2
d_gene: .
CDR3aa: ASTGDWGADTQY

abundance: .
v_gene: TRBV7-8
d_gene: .
CDR3aa: ASSIGGRDQPQH

abundance: .
v_gene: TRBV18
d_gene: .
CDR3aa: ASSSYRENTEAF

abundance: .
v_gene: TRBV7-2
d_gene: .
CDR3aa: ASNPDGGNYNEQF

abundance: .
v_gene: TRBV28
d_gene: .
CDR3aa: ASSFQRNEQF